This T cell receptor (beta chain) stems from a study of blood T cell repertoires in COVID-19. Study context: Both acute and convalescent COVID-19 samples were obtained from the United States, Italy and Spain. Nucleic acid was either cDNA or gDNA, and it came from T cells, B-cell-depleted T cells, or PBMCs.

This CDR3 has 15 amino acids. The trim removed 6 bases at V and 5 bases at J, leaving 10 bases unmatched. CDR1 is SNHLY, CDR2 FYNNEI, per germline. Some clones are missing from TCRdb's copy, which holds only in-frame ones; the method was immunoSEQ multiplex PCR. Of some 170,000 clones in the sample, 84% were seen once. The chain is built from TRBV2 and TRBJ1-1; TRBD1 matches 9 bases. The source is a man between 50 and 59 years old who had recovered from COVID-19. Sequenced sample: PBMCs or T cells enriched from blood (not recorded which). CDR3: CASRDPGQGRTEAFF. CDR3 bases: TGTGCCAGCAGAGATCCGGGACAGGGAAGGACTGAAGCTTTCTTT.